What follows are 28 T cell receptor beta chains derived from one specimen sequenced in a study of cytomegalovirus exposure and HLA in healthy donors. With 60 Vbeta and 13 Jbeta primers, the PCR was carried out. Using immunoSEQ multiplex PCR, the repertoire was profiled, and TCRdb retains in-frame clones only, with some absent. The table includes roughly 100,000 clones, 82% detected once. What was sequenced was PBMCs. The receptors shown here come from a man aged 25-45 years in good health and CMV-seropositive.

The V gene is TRBV10-3, the J gene TRBJ2-1, with a weak D call TRBD2 (6 bases). Looked up from germline, CDR1 is ENHRY and CDR2 is SYGVKD. The V and J ends lost 7 bases and 9 bases respectively, with 16 bases between them. This CDR3 is 13 amino acids long. The chain's CDR3 is CAITLTSSGEQFF. Written as DNA, the CDR3 is TGTGCCATCACTTTGACTAGTTCCGGTGAGCAGTTCTTC.

The chain has TRBV5-4 and TRBJ2-1; 10 bases map to TRBD1. The trim removed 1 base at V and 3 bases at J, leaving 13 bases unmatched. Germline loops: CDR1 SGHNT, CDR2 YYREEE (reference sequence). The CDR3 contains 19 residues. This CDR3 is CASSLPPGQGSPYYNEQFF. The CDR3, as DNA: TGTGCCAGCAGCTTGCCCCCGGGACAGGGGTCTCCTTACTACAATGAGCAGTTCTTC. The full variable domain, completed using reference TRBV5-4 and TRBJ2-1, is ETGVTQSPTHLIKTRGQQVTLRCSSQSGHNTVSWYQQALGQGPQFIFQYYREEENGRGNFPPRFSGLQFPNYSSELNVNALELDDSALYLCASSLPPGQGSPYYNEQFFGPGTRLTVL.

The chain recombines TRBV21-1 with TRBJ2-1; the table names TRBD2, a call not compared with the DNA. TRBV21-1 is labeled a pseudogene. This CDR3 region has 15 residues. The CDR3 here is CASSKRESSYNEQFF. CDR3 sequence (DNA): TGTGCCAGCAGCAAAAGAGAGAGCTCCTACAATGAGCAGTTCTTC.

V usage is TRBV27 and J usage is TRBJ2-4; 9 nucleotides line up with TRBD2. The CDR3 is made up of 16 amino acids. Germline V gene lookup returns CDR1 MNHEY and CDR2 SMNVEV (reference sequence). Trimming at V came to 3 bases and at J to 1 base, leaving 4 bases not matched to a gene. The CDR3 spells CASSFGGRAAKNIQYF. The CDR3 DNA reads as TGTGCCAGCAGTTTTGGCGGGAGGGCGGCCAAAAACATTCAGTACTTC.

By sample fraction, this clone is medium-sized (0.01 to 0.1%). The V gene is TRBV4-3, the J gene TRBJ2-7, with D uncertain. Germline V CDR1 and CDR2: LGHNA, YSLEER. Deletions cut 0 bases from V and 6 bases from J, with 15 bases between. The CDR3 has 15 residues. Here the CDR3 reads CASSQELGGTGEQYF. In DNA, the CDR3 is TGCGCCAGCAGCCAAGAGCTAGGCGGCACCGGCGAGCAGTACTTC.

This clone was observed once. V gene TRBV11-2 combines with J gene TRBJ1-2; 7 positions match TRBD1. CDR3 length: 17 amino acids. V lost 1 base, J lost 4 bases, and 12 bases stayed unmatched. From germline, CDR1 is SGHAT and CDR2 FQNNGV. The CDR3 nucleotides are TGTGCCAGCAGCTTAGCAGGGGGTGGGGCCTCATTCTATGGCTACACCTTC. Protein sequence: CASSLAGGGASFYGYTF.

The gene calls are TRBV28 and TRBJ2-7; 14 nucleotides match TRBD2. Unmatched junction bases numbered 7, after V lost 6 bases and J lost 3 bases. The CDR3 length is 16 residues. Germline V gene sequence: CDR1 MDHEN, CDR2 SYDVKM. In DNA form, the CDR3 reads TGTGCCAGCAGGGGGACTAGCGGGAGTTCCCGCTACGAGCAGTACTTC. Translating gives CASRGTSGSSRYEQYF. The full variable domain, in which reference TRBV28 and TRBJ2-7 provide the parts outside the CDR3, is DVKVTQSSRYLVKRTGEKVFLECVQDMDHENMFWYRQDPGLGLRLIYFSYDVKMKEKGDIPEGYSVSREKKERFSLILESASTNQTSMYLCASRGTSGSSRYEQYFGPGTRLTVT.

This chain uses TRBV4-1 with TRBJ1-3; tentative D call: TRBD1 (5 bases). The ends were cut back, 1 base at V and 0 bases at J, with 13 bases in the middle. In germline, CDR1 is MGHRA, CDR2 YSYEKL. This CDR3 has 17 amino acids. CDR3 sequence reads: CASSQGGGDSSGNTIYF. CDR3 sequence (DNA): TGCGCCAGCAGCCAAGGTGGCGGGGACTCCTCTGGAAACACCATATATTTT.

The chain carries TRBV11-2 and TRBJ2-6; D might be TRBD2 (5 bases). CDR3 length equals 16 residues. V dropped 3 bases and J dropped 0 bases, with 9 bases sitting between them. The germline gives CDR1 SGHAT, CDR2 FQNNGV. CDR3 nucleotide sequence: TGTGCCAGCAGCTTGGAGCGGTTCTCTGGGGCCAACGTCCTGACTTTC. Translating it yields CASSLERFSGANVLTF.

The V and J genes are TRBV5-8 and TRBJ2-1; D ambiguous. Germline loops: CDR1 SGHTS, CDR2 YDEGEE. Between the trimmed V and J ends, which lost 1 base and 6 bases, there was a span of 8 bases. The CDR3 is made up of 13 amino acids. As DNA, the CDR3 is TGTGCCAGCAGCTTGTCTCCTCCCAATGAGCAGTTCTTC. It yields the protein CASSLSPPNEQFF.

This clone appeared once. The CDR3 coding sequence is TGTGCTAGTGGTTTGGGGACAGGGGTCCACGAGCAGTACTTC. It yields the protein CASGLGTGVHEQYF. This chain joins TRBV12-5 and TRBJ2-7; 9 bases are shared with TRBD1. V lost 1 base and J lost 5; bases outside the gene matches: 3. Germline-derived CDR1 and CDR2 are LGHNT and FRNRAP. The CDR3 consists of 14 residues.

V is TRBV28 and J is TRBJ1-1; D possibly corresponds to TRBD1 (6 bases). The CDR3 runs to 19 residues. V lost 1 base and J 1 base, leaving 22 bases between the germline ends. Germline lookup yields CDR1 MDHEN and CDR2 SYDVKM. CDR3 sequence: CASSLFTPLGGDKNTEAFF. CDR3 bases: TGTGCCAGCAGTTTATTTACTCCGTTGGGGGGGGACAAGAACACTGAAGCTTTCTTT.

The chain couples TRBV27 to TRBJ1-2; 8 bases map to TRBD1. The V segment lost 5 bases and the J segment 4 bases; nucleotides outside the gene matches: 12. The CDR3 runs 16 residues. Germline CDR1 and CDR2: MNHEY and SMNVEV (reference sequence). The CDR3 loop reads CASSPQGDRNLYGYTF. CDR3 coding DNA: TGTGCCAGCAGTCCGCAAGGGGACAGGAACCTCTATGGCTACACCTTC.

The V call is TRBV2, the J call TRBJ2-5; TRBD1 matches 7 bases. Germline trimming cut 7 bases from V and 5 bases from J; bases unmatched to any gene: 7. CDR1 and CDR2 from the germline V gene are SNHLY and FYNNEI. The CDR3 extends over 13 amino acids. Written as DNA, the CDR3 is TGTGCCAGCATCGCAGGGGGAAAGGAGACCCAGTACTTC. It is translated as CASIAGGKETQYF.

This clone was seen a few times. V is TRBV6-1 and J is TRBJ1-4; tentative D call: TRBD1 (5 bases). The germline V gene encodes CDR1 MNHNS and CDR2 SASEGT. The CDR3 length is 13 residues. The V end was cut by 3 bases, the J end by 8 bases, with 10 bases between. The CDR3 is CASSDVRGEKLFF. The CDR3 DNA is TGTGCCAGCAGTGATGTCCGGGGGGAAAAACTGTTTTTT.

The chain employs TRBV5-6 and TRBJ1-1; a weak D match, TRBD1 (5 bases). V lost 2 bases and J 2 bases, leaving 13 bases between the germline ends. Germline CDR1 is SGHDT and CDR2 is YYEEEE. This CDR3 contains 15 residues. The chain's CDR3 is CASSLPAGLNTEAFF. The CDR3 bases are TGTGCCAGCAGCTTACCTGCGGGGCTAAACACTGAAGCTTTCTTT.

The chain carries TRBV11-2 and TRBJ1-3; weak D call: TRBD1 (5 bases). Germline V gene data show CDR1 as SGHAT and CDR2 as FQNNGV. Trimming took off 4 bases at V and 1 base at J, with 11 bases between the two ends. This CDR3 comprises 15 residues. The DNA for the CDR3 is TGTGCCAGCAGCTCAAGGACATTTTCTGGAAACACCATATATTTT. It codes for CASSSRTFSGNTIYF.

The chain is built from TRBV6-6 and TRBJ1-5, with D tentatively TRBD1 (5 bases). In germline, CDR1 is MNHNY, CDR2 SVGAGI (reference sequence). The CDR3 consists of 14 residues. The V end was cut by 0 bases, the J end by 7 bases, with 10 bases between. The CDR3: CASSYSQGGQPQHF. The CDR3 nucleotides are TGTGCCAGCAGTTACTCGCAGGGCGGCCAGCCCCAGCATTTT.

The rearrangement joins TRBV27 to TRBJ1-5, with D unresolved. The CDR3 runs to 17 residues. V was trimmed by 6 bases and J by 5 bases, leaving 23 bases between them. Germline CDR1 and CDR2: MNHEY and SMNVEV (reference sequence). CDR3 residues: CASRTRGGGMGDQPQHF. The CDR3 DNA sequence: TGTGCCAGCAGGACCAGAGGTGGCGGGATGGGAGATCAGCCCCAGCATTTT.

This chain connects TRBV7-9 to TRBJ1-2; 8 bases are a match to TRBD1. Germline CDR1 and CDR2: SEHNR and FQNEAQ (reference sequence). J lost 4 bases, V lost 4 bases, and 5 bases had no gene match. There are 14 residues in the CDR3. The CDR3 DNA sequence: TGTGCCAGCAGCTCAGCGGGACAGGCCTATGGCTACACCTTC. Amino acids: CASSSAGQAYGYTF.

The CDR3 coding sequence is TGTGCCTGGAGTGACAGGGGTTTTCAGTACTTC. It translates to CAWSDRGFQYF. The chain has TRBV30 and TRBJ2-4; 7 bases agree with TRBD1. Trimming took 1 base from V and 11 from J; bases not matched to a gene: 2. Germline V CDR1 and CDR2: GTSNPN, SVGIG (reference sequence). This CDR3 contains 11 residues.

The gene calls are TRBV5-1 and TRBJ2-2; no firm D call. The V gene lost 2 bases and the J gene lost 1 base, with 6 bases spanning the gap. Germline V gene data show CDR1 as SGHRS and CDR2 as YFSETQ. The CDR3 loop spans 14 amino acids. CDR3 sequence (DNA): TGCGCCAGCAGCTTTCCCGGGAACACCGGGGAGCTGTTTTTT. It translates to CASSFPGNTGELFF.

The chain joins TRBV4-1 to TRBJ1-1; D not certain. The CDR3 totals 12 residues. With 0 bases removed from V and 8 bases from J, the gap between germline ends came to 7 bases. The V gene's germline CDR1 is MGHRA and CDR2 YSYEKL. The CDR3: CASSQESGEAFF. DNA of the CDR3: TGCGCCAGCAGCCAAGAAAGCGGGGAAGCTTTCTTT.

In its sample, this clone was seen once. The chain links TRBV14 to TRBJ2-1; 11 nucleotides line up with TRBD2. CDR3 length: 16 residues. Trimming removed 0 bases from V and 8 bases from J; junction bases left unmatched: 6. Germline CDR1 and CDR2: SGHDN and FVKESK. Here the CDR3 reads CASSQDRLAGWDEQFF. The DNA of the CDR3 is TGTGCCAGCAGCCAAGATAGACTAGCGGGATGGGATGAGCAGTTCTTC.

The chain employs TRBV6-5 and TRBJ2-7; D might be TRBD2 (7 bases). Trimming shortened V by 6 bases and J by 2 bases, and 17 bases separated the two germline ends. CDR3 length: 15 amino acids. Germline CDR1 reads MNHEY; CDR2 reads SVGAGI. The CDR3 is CASSTGGRGTYEQYF. The CDR3 DNA reads as TGTGCCAGCAGCACGGGAGGCAGGGGAACCTACGAGCAGTACTTC.

The J gene is TRBJ2-7, the V gene TRBV5-4, with 11 nucleotides matching TRBD2. The CDR3 runs to 15 residues. With 0 bases clipped from V and 13 bases from J, the junction kept 12 bases outside the gene matches. The germline V gene encodes CDR1 SGHNT and CDR2 YYREEE (reference sequence). CDR3 bases: TGTGCCAGCAGCTTGGCCGTGGAACTAGCGGGAGCAGAATACTTC. Protein product: CASSLAVELAGAEYF.

The V gene is TRBV7-2, the J gene TRBJ2-7; TRBD1 matches at 9 bases. Germline assignment: CDR1 SGHTA and CDR2 FQGNSA. V trimming: 6 bases; J trimming: 7 bases; junction bases outside the gene matches: 7. This CDR3 has 13 amino acids. The DNA for the CDR3 is TGTGCCAGCAGTTTGACAGGGGGATTTGAGCAGTACTTC. Translating it yields CASSLTGGFEQYF.

The J gene is TRBJ1-5, the V gene TRBV6-6, with 7 bases aligning to TRBD1. The germline gives CDR1 MNHNY, CDR2 SVGAGI (reference sequence). J was trimmed by 2 bases and V by 3 bases; bases with no gene match: 7. The CDR3 extends over 16 amino acids. The CDR3 DNA reads TGTGCCAGCAGTTATCCCATAGGACAGGGCAATCAGCCCCAGCATTTT. Residues: CASSYPIGQGNQPQHF.